Each of the 9 T cell receptor beta chains below was sequenced from the same sample in a study of technical replicates of blood from several donors. Measured with immunoSEQ multiplex PCR; TCRdb has only the in-frame clones, and not every one. The table includes 80,000 or so clones, 95% to 97% detected once. Sequenced material: T cells isolated from PBMCs. These receptors were taken from a human donor in good health.

The chain joins TRBV7-8 to TRBJ1-5; tentative D call: TRBD1 (6 bases). V was pared by 2 bases and J by 2 bases, with 10 bases between. This CDR3 has 15 residues. Germline loops: CDR1 SGHVS, CDR2 FQNEAQ. The CDR3, as DNA: TGTGCCAGCAGCTTAAGACGGACAGGCAATCAGCCCCAGCATTTT. This encodes CASSLRRTGNQPQHF.

This chain uses TRBV19 with TRBJ1-5; 8 bases are shared with TRBD1. The trim removed 6 bases at V and 0 bases at J, leaving 1 base unmatched. The CDR3 runs to 14 residues. Germline lookup yields CDR1 LNHDA and CDR2 SQIVND (reference sequence). CDR3 nucleotide sequence: TGTGCCAGTAGAGGACAGGGTAGCAATCAGCCCCAGCATTTT. It encodes CASRGQGSNQPQHF. Variable domain in full (rest from reference TRBV19 and TRBJ1-5): DGGITQSPKYLFRKEGQNVTLSCEQNLNHDAMYWYRQDPGQGLRLIYYSQIVNDFQKGDIAEGYSVSREKKESFPLTVTSAQKNPTAFYLCASRGQGSNQPQHFGDGTRLSIL.

The chain joins TRBV28 to TRBJ2-7; D remains ambiguous. Trimming took off 4 bases at V and 3 bases at J, with 4 bases between the two ends. In germline, CDR1 is MDHEN, CDR2 SYDVKM. There are 11 residues in the CDR3. The CDR3 DNA reads as TGTGCCAGCAGTTCCCTCTACGAGCAGTACTTC. This encodes CASSSLYEQYF.

V gene TRBV30 combines with J gene TRBJ1-1; D remains ambiguous. Germline CDR1 GTSNPN, CDR2 SVGIG (reference sequence). The CDR3 is made up of 15 amino acids. The V end lost 2 bases, the J end lost 2 bases, and 15 bases lay between the germline ends. The CDR3 reads CAWSYRLDSNTEAFF. The CDR3 nucleotides are TGTGCCTGGAGTTATAGGTTAGATAGCAACACTGAAGCTTTCTTT.

The chain couples TRBV5-1 to TRBJ1-5; perhaps TRBD1 as D (5 bases). The germline gives CDR1 SGHRS, CDR2 YFSETQ. The CDR3 loop spans 14 amino acids. Between the trimmed V and J ends, which lost 3 bases and 5 bases, there was a span of 12 bases. CDR3: CASSYDGGDQPQHF. The CDR3 region has the DNA TGCGCCAGCAGCTACGACGGGGGGGATCAGCCCCAGCATTTT.

This clone was seen just once. V usage is TRBV18 and J usage is TRBJ2-7; 8 nucleotides agree with TRBD2. Per the germline V gene, CDR1 is KGHSH and CDR2 is LQKENI. After removal of 8 bases from V and 4 bases from J, the junction contained 10 bases not matched to a gene. CDR3 length: 14 amino acids. In DNA, the CDR3 is TGTGCCAGCCGCGAGCGGGAGAGTGTTTACGAGCAGTACTTC. Its translation is CASRERESVYEQYF.

The chain has TRBV4-1 and TRBJ2-5; tentatively, D is TRBD2 (5 bases). Trimming cost V 3 bases and J 5 bases, with 25 bases left between them. The germline CDR1 and CDR2 sequences are MGHRA and YSYEKL. CDR3 size: 18 residues. The DNA for the CDR3 is TGCGCCAGCAGCCATGTAACGTGGCCCAGCCCGGGCGGGGAGACCCAGTACTTC. Protein sequence: CASSHVTWPSPGGETQYF.

In this sample, this clone turned up a few times. The chain joins TRBV28 to TRBJ2-1, with 14 bases matching TRBD2. The junction had 5 bases not matched to a gene; V was cut back by 6 bases and J by 7 bases. The CDR3 length is 15 residues. From germline, CDR1 is MDHEN and CDR2 SYDVKM. The CDR3 sequence is CASRTGTSGRNEQFF. For the CDR3, the DNA is TGTGCCAGCAGGACCGGGACTAGCGGGAGAAATGAGCAGTTCTTC.

The chain carries TRBV9 and TRBJ1-4; tentatively, D is TRBD1 (6 bases). The V and J ends lost 0 bases and 8 bases respectively, with 14 bases between them. CDR1 SGDLS and CDR2 YYNGEE come from the germline V gene. The CDR3 covers 15 residues. Here the CDR3 reads CASSVAWGPREKLFF. Written as DNA, the CDR3 is TGTGCCAGCAGCGTAGCGTGGGGGCCGAGGGAAAAACTGTTTTTT.